Presented here are 27 T cell receptor beta chains from one specimen sequenced in a study of shared clonotypes between healthy human individuals. Selected positively for CCR7 and CD45RO-negative, naive CD8 cells excluded terminally differentiated effector memory CD45RA+ cells. Data came from immunoSEQ multiplex PCR; TCRdb stores just in-frame clones and leaves some out. Counted here are some 2.1 million clones, roughly 93% occurring once; the ten biggest clones make up under 2%. Sample: naive CD8+ T cells from PBMCs. Source of these receptors: a young man in good health. Some clones in this sample may be carry-over from other donors' samples.

This clone has only one observation. V and J are TRBV7-2 and TRBJ2-7, with a possible D match to TRBD2 (6 bases). The CDR3 is 14 amino acids. CDR1 is SGHTA, CDR2 FQGNSA, per germline. V dropped 3 bases and J dropped 1 base, with 10 bases sitting between them. CDR3 sequence: CASSLRLVSYEQYF. The CDR3 nucleotides read TGTGCCAGCAGCTTGCGACTAGTATCCTACGAGCAGTACTTC.

The J gene is TRBJ2-7, the V gene TRBV7-9; TRBD2 is a possible D gene (5 bases). Trimming removed 4 bases at V and 1 base at J, with 14 bases between. The length of the CDR3 is 15 residues. The V gene's germline CDR1 is SEHNR and CDR2 FQNEAQ (reference sequence). The CDR3, as DNA: TGTGCCAGCAGCTCCTCCGGGGTGGGTTCCTACGAGCAGTACTTC. Translation: CASSSSGVGSYEQYF. Variable domain in full (rest from reference TRBV7-9 and TRBJ2-7): DTGVSQNPRHKITKRGQNVTFRCDPISEHNRLYWYRQTLGQGPEFLTYFQNEAQLEKSRLLSDRFSAERPKGSFSTLEIQRTEQGDSAMYLCASSSSGVGSYEQYFGPGTRLTVT.

This clone was picked up a small number of times. The chain recombines TRBV7-9 with TRBJ1-4, with D perhaps TRBD1 (6 bases). The germline V gene has CDR1 SEHNR and CDR2 FQNEAQ (reference sequence). The CDR3 runs to 16 residues. V lost 5 bases to trimming and J lost 3 bases, with 16 bases between them. The chain's CDR3 is CASSQSWGLANEKLFF. The DNA for the CDR3 is TGTGCCAGCAGCCAGTCTTGGGGGCTGGCTAATGAAAAACTGTTTTTT.

The chain couples TRBV29-1 to TRBJ2-5; 14 bases are a match to TRBD2. The germline V gene encodes CDR1 SQVTM and CDR2 ANQGSEA. The CDR3 is 19 residues long. V lost 2 bases, J lost 4 bases, and 15 bases stayed unmatched. The CDR3 reads CSVEFLWTSGRTGRETQYF. CDR3 DNA sequence: TGCAGCGTTGAATTTTTGTGGACTAGCGGGAGGACCGGTCGAGAGACCCAGTACTTC.

V usage is TRBV5-4 and J usage is TRBJ2-1; TRBD2 is a possible D gene (6 bases). The CDR3 covers 14 residues. Deletions cut 3 bases from V and 9 bases from J, with 16 bases between. Germline V gene data show CDR1 as SGHNT and CDR2 as YYREEE (reference sequence). The CDR3 protein is CASSSPGVQVEQFF. The CDR3 DNA reads as TGTGCCAGCAGCTCTCCGGGGGTTCAGGTTGAGCAGTTCTTC.

This clone has only one observation. J is TRBJ2-7 and V is TRBV5-6; 8 positions agree with TRBD1. The length of the CDR3 is 14 residues. The ends lost 4 bases at V and 3 bases at J; junction bases unmatched: 6. CDR1 and CDR2 from the germline V gene are SGHDT and YYEEEE. The CDR3 reads CASSTGTGGYEQYF. The CDR3 nucleotides read TGTGCCAGCAGCACTGGGACAGGAGGCTACGAGCAGTACTTC.

This chain connects TRBV7-2 to TRBJ2-3; TRBD2 matches 11 bases. This CDR3 is 18 amino acids long. V lost 4 bases, J lost 4 bases, and 13 bases stayed unmatched. Germline loops: CDR1 SGHTA, CDR2 FQGNSA. The CDR3 spells CASSSYVYSGRAADTQYF. The CDR3 bases are TGTGCCAGCAGCTCATACGTATATAGCGGGAGGGCCGCAGATACGCAGTATTTT.

The chain combines TRBV4-1 with TRBJ2-3; D uncertain. In germline, CDR1 is MGHRA, CDR2 YSYEKL. Trimming took off 1 base at V and 8 bases at J, with 13 bases between the two ends. This CDR3 comprises 14 residues. CDR3 nucleotides: TGCGCCAGCAGCCAAGGGGTCACAGCGTTTACGCAGTATTTT. Translation: CASSQGVTAFTQYF.

The V call is TRBV7-9, the J call TRBJ1-3; D might be TRBD1 (5 bases). V gave up 5 bases and J gave up 8 bases, with 10 bases separating them. This CDR3 contains 12 residues. Germline lookup yields CDR1 SEHNR and CDR2 FQNEAQ (reference sequence). The CDR3 region is CASSPRGDTIYF. The CDR3 coding sequence is TGTGCCAGCAGCCCTAGGGGAGACACCATATATTTT. Supplemented by reference TRBV7-9 and TRBJ1-3, the full variable domain reads DTGVSQNPRHKITKRGQNVTFRCDPISEHNRLYWYRQTLGQGPEFLTYFQNEAQLEKSRLLSDRFSAERPKGSFSTLEIQRTEQGDSAMYLCASSPRGDTIYFGEGSWLTVV.

The V gene is TRBV27, the J gene TRBJ1-4; TRBD1 is a possible D gene (5 bases). With 1 base removed from V and 4 bases from J, the gap between germline ends came to 10 bases. This CDR3 spans 15 amino acids. The germline CDR1 and CDR2 sequences are MNHEY and SMNVEV (reference sequence). CDR3 sequence (DNA): TGTGCCAGCAGTTTATTGGCAGGGTATAATGAAAAACTGTTTTTT. Amino acid sequence: CASSLLAGYNEKLFF.

The gene calls are TRBV11-2 and TRBJ1-3; tentative D call: TRBD1 (6 bases). The CDR3 covers 18 residues. Germline lookup yields CDR1 SGHAT and CDR2 FQNNGV. V was trimmed by 3 bases and J by 2 bases, leaving 20 bases between them. The CDR3 sequence: CASSFPGGGRVTGNTIYF. In DNA, the CDR3 is TGTGCCAGCAGCTTTCCGGGAGGGGGGAGAGTGACTGGAAACACCATATATTTT.

This chain joins TRBV7-3 and TRBJ1-5; D is unresolved. The germline V gene encodes CDR1 SGHTA and CDR2 FQGTGA. CDR3 length: 14 residues. V lost 5 bases, J lost 2 bases, and 10 bases lay in between. The CDR3 sequence is CASSGLRGNQPQHF. As DNA, the CDR3 is TGTGCCAGCAGCGGGTTGAGGGGCAATCAGCCCCAGCATTTT.

The V and J genes are TRBV6-1 and TRBJ2-3, with 7 bases matching TRBD1. Germline V gives CDR1 MNHNS, CDR2 SASEGT. The CDR3 extends over 16 amino acids. With V trimmed by 4 bases and J by 0 bases, 7 bases remained unmatched. The CDR3 nucleotides read TGTGCCAGCAGTGGGGGGACAGAACTTAGCACAGATACGCAGTATTTT. Amino acid sequence: CASSGGTELSTDTQYF.

J is TRBJ2-6 and V is TRBV5-4; tentative D call: TRBD1 (5 bases). Germline V gives CDR1 SGHNT, CDR2 YYREEE (reference sequence). V was pared by 4 bases and J by 2 bases, with 10 bases between. This CDR3 region has 15 residues. The CDR3 DNA follows: TGTGCCAGCAGCCTGGAAGGGGCTGGGGCCAACGTCCTGACTTTC. This gives the protein CASSLEGAGANVLTF.

V is TRBV16 and J is TRBJ2-1; 8 bases align to TRBD2. Trimming took 0 bases from V and 10 from J; bases not matched to a gene: 2. This CDR3 region has 13 residues. CDR1 is KGHSY and CDR2 is FQNENV in the germline V gene. This chain's CDR3 is CASSQSGGEEQFF. The CDR3 nucleotides are TGTGCCAGCAGCCAATCCGGGGGGGAAGAGCAGTTCTTC.

The chain recombines TRBV27 with TRBJ1-1; 7 positions match TRBD1. Trimming removed 6 bases from V and 5 bases from J; junction bases left unmatched: 6. Germline assignment: CDR1 MNHEY and CDR2 SMNVEV (reference sequence). This CDR3 is 13 amino acids long. The CDR3 coding sequence is TGTGCCAGCAGCCAGGGGGTCGGGACTGAAGCTTTCTTT. Its translation is CASSQGVGTEAFF.

This sequence joins TRBV4-1 and TRBJ2-2, with TRBD2 matching over 10 bases. The trim removed 1 base at V and 4 bases at J, leaving 9 bases unmatched. The V gene's germline CDR1 is MGHRA and CDR2 YSYEKL. The CDR3 has 18 amino acids. CDR3 in amino acids: CASSQGLASGRGTGELFF. CDR3 nucleotides: TGCGCCAGCAGCCAAGGTCTGGCTAGCGGGAGAGGCACCGGGGAGCTGTTTTTT.

This sequence joins TRBV5-1 and TRBJ2-7; D is possibly TRBD2 (6 bases). The V gene's germline CDR1 is SGHRS and CDR2 YFSETQ. The CDR3 runs 13 residues. V was cut by 3 bases and J by 1 base, with 8 bases left in between. The DNA of the CDR3 is TGCGCCAGCAGCTGGGGGGTATCCTACGAGCAGTACTTC. As protein: CASSWGVSYEQYF.

This chain joins TRBV28 and TRBJ1-2; the match to TRBD1 covers 9 bases. V gave up 5 bases and J gave up 4 bases; unmatched junction bases: 2. Germline V gene data show CDR1 as MDHEN and CDR2 as SYDVKM. The CDR3 consists of 13 residues. The CDR3 here is CASSRGQGYGYTF. CDR3 bases: TGTGCCAGCAGTAGGGGACAGGGCTATGGCTACACCTTC.

This sequence joins TRBV7-2 and TRBJ2-2; 7 positions agree with TRBD2. The CDR3 extends over 15 amino acids. Germline trimming cut 2 bases from V and 5 bases from J; bases unmatched to any gene: 5. The germline CDR1 and CDR2 sequences are SGHTA and FQGNSA. DNA of the CDR3: TGTGCCAGCAGCTTAACCGGGAGGTGGACCGGGGAGCTGTTTTTT. It encodes CASSLTGRWTGELFF.

The chain links TRBV5-1 to TRBJ2-5, with a tentative D call TRBD2 (6 bases). The CDR3 loop spans 12 amino acids. Germline V gene data show CDR1 as SGHRS and CDR2 as YFSETQ. V was clipped by 4 bases and J by 5 bases, with 9 bases between them. CDR3 protein: CASSPEGETQYF. The CDR3 DNA is TGCGCCAGCAGCCCGGAGGGGGAGACCCAGTACTTC.

The genes are TRBV6-6 and TRBJ2-1, with 8 nucleotides matching TRBD2. CDR1 MNHNY and CDR2 SVGAGI come from the germline V gene (reference sequence). V was clipped by 5 bases and J by 5 bases; unmatched bases: 5. There are 14 residues in the CDR3. CDR3 coding DNA: TGTGCCAGCAGTCGGGGACTAGAAAACAATGAGCAGTTCTTC. Translation: CASSRGLENNEQFF.

Turning to this clone: Distinct nucleotide sequences in the sample also encode this CDR3. The CDR3 DNA reads TGTGCCACCCTCCGTGGCAATGAGCAGTTCTTC. Its protein is CATLRGNEQFF. V and J are TRBV7-9 and TRBJ2-1, with D uncertain. CDR1 SEHNR and CDR2 FQNEAQ come from the germline V gene (reference sequence). The CDR3 contains 11 residues. Deletions cut 10 bases from V and 6 bases from J, with 10 bases between. Full variable domain (rest looked up from reference TRBV7-9 and TRBJ2-1): DTGVSQNPRHKITKRGQNVTFRCDPISEHNRLYWYRQTLGQGPEFLTYFQNEAQLEKSRLLSDRFSAERPKGSFSTLEIQRTEQGDSAMYLCATLRGNEQFFGPGTRLTVL.

This sequence joins TRBV7-3 and TRBJ2-1; D may be TRBD2 (6 bases). Per germline, CDR1 SGHTA and CDR2 FQGTGA. The CDR3 sequence is 20 residues long. Trimming stripped 3 bases from V and 2 bases from J, with 26 bases between. The CDR3 spells CASSFPSGDPPIGAYNEQFF. CDR3 nucleotides: TGTGCCAGCAGCTTTCCATCGGGGGACCCTCCCATCGGGGCCTACAATGAGCAGTTCTTC. The full variable domain, rest sourced from reference TRBV7-3 and TRBJ2-1, is GAGVSQTPSNKVTEKGKYVELRCDPISGHTALYWYRQSLGQGPEFLIYFQGTGAADDSGLPNDRFFAVRPEGSVSTLKIQRTERGDSAVYLCASSFPSGDPPIGAYNEQFFGPGTRLTVL.

The J gene is TRBJ1-2, the V gene TRBV10-3; no firm D call. Germline CDR1 reads ENHRY; CDR2 reads SYGVKD. V shed 0 bases and J shed 8 bases, with 13 bases lying between them. The CDR3 spans 14 residues. The CDR3 here is CAISESAVMVGYTF. The CDR3 DNA follows: TGTGCCATCAGTGAGTCCGCGGTTATGGTCGGCTACACCTTC.

In regard to this clone: One junction end disagrees with the germline gene, perhaps due to a read error. The chain employs TRBV19 and TRBJ1-1, with a tentative D call TRBD1 (5 bases). Germline V CDR1 and CDR2: LNHDA, SQIVND (reference sequence). The CDR3 contains 13 residues. The CDR3 DNA sequence: TGCCCCACAGGAGGGAAGGATAACACTGAAGCTTTCTTT. This translates into CPTGGKDNTEAFF.

CDR3 residues: CASSLRNRGYQETQYF. The CDR3, as DNA: TGTGCCAGCAGTCTGAGGAATCGGGGCTACCAAGAGACCCAGTACTTC. The chain links TRBV28 to TRBJ2-5; D is perhaps TRBD1 or TRBD2 (5 bases each). The CDR3 is 16 amino acids. Trimming took off 5 bases at V and 0 bases at J, with 16 bases between the two ends. Germline CDR1 is MDHEN and CDR2 is SYDVKM.